A selection of T cell receptor beta chains follows, all from one sample in a study of cytomegalovirus exposure and HLA in healthy donors. Clones were read by immunoSEQ multiplex PCR, and TCRdb kept only the in-frame ones, dropping some. The profile shows approximately 170,000 clones, about three quarters of them singletons. Sequenced sample: PBMCs. These receptors were collected from a woman aged 40 to 55 in good health and CMV-seropositive. CDR3s include the opening cysteine and the closing phenylalanine or tryptophan. D genes are given only for firm matches. The size of a clone is reported for some rows only, either as once, few or many, or as a class for expanded clones.

.,TRBV6-5,.,TRBJ1-2,CASRIRGSYGYTF,TGTGCCAGCAGGATCAGAGGGAGCTATGGCTACACCTTC
.,TRBV6-5,.,TRBJ2-3,CASRLTGTSDTQYF,TGTGCCAGCAGACTCACCGGGACTTCGGATACGCAGTATTTT
.,TRBV5-1,TRBD1,TRBJ2-7,CASSRDRDEQYF,TGCGCCAGCAGTCGGGACAGGGACGAGCAGTACTTC
few,TRBV5-1,TRBD1,TRBJ1-1,CASSLEGQMNTEAFF,TGCGCCAGCAGCTTGGAGGGACAGATGAACACTGAAGCTTTCTTT
.,TRBV7-2,.,TRBJ1-5,CASSRRVGNQPQHF,TGTGCCAGCAGCCGACGGGTGGGCAATCAGCCCCAGCATTTT
.,TRBV9,TRBD1,TRBJ1-3,CASSVEQGAGNTIYF,TGTGCCAGCAGCGTAGAACAGGGGGCTGGAAACACCATATATTTT
.,TRBV5-6,.,TRBJ2-4,CASSLEGTGVNIQYF,TGTGCCAGCAGCTTGGAAGGGACGGGGGTAAACATTCAGTACTTC
.,TRBV2,TRBD1,TRBJ2-2,CASLQGPGELFF,TGTGCCAGCTTACAGGGGCCCGGGGAGCTGTTTTTT
once,TRBV7-2,TRBD1,TRBJ2-7,CASSPFRDRSPYEQYF,TGTGCCAGCAGCCCCTTTAGGGACAGGTCCCCCTACGAGCAGTACTTC
.,TRBV2,TRBD1,TRBJ1-4,CASITGGKEEKLFF,TGTGCCAGCATTACAGGGGGCAAGGAGGAAAAACTGTTTTTT
.,TRBV4-1,TRBD2,TRBJ2-7,CASSQFTGTSGRSEQYF,TGCGCCAGCAGCCAATTTACGGGGACCAGCGGGAGATCCGAGCAGTACTTC
.,TRBV6-5,TRBD1,TRBJ1-1,CASSYSTGPMNTEAFF,TGTGCCAGCAGTTACTCGACAGGGCCCATGAACACTGAAGCTTTCTTT
.,TRBV27,TRBD2,TRBJ2-2,CASSFRLAGLTGELFF,TGTGCCAGCAGTTTCCGACTAGCGGGGTTGACCGGGGAGCTGTTTTTT
few,TRBV28,TRBD1,TRBJ2-2,CASSFWTGSNTGELFF,TGTGCCAGCAGTTTCTGGACAGGATCGAACACCGGGGAGCTGTTTTTT
.,TRBV9,TRBD1,TRBJ2-5,CASSDTGTGFEETQYF,TGTGCCAGCAGCGATACCGGGACAGGCTTTGAAGAGACCCAGTACTTC
.,TRBV19,TRBD2,TRBJ2-2,CASSSRLAGRGALSGELFF,TGTGCCAGTAGTTCCCGACTAGCGGGACGAGGCGCGTTGTCCGGGGAGCTGTTTTTT
.,TRBV7-8,.,TRBJ1-4,CASSSRQESF,TGTGCCAGCAGCTCCCGACAGGAATCATTT
.,TRBV6-5,.,TRBJ2-3,CASSYGFGRGGDTQYF,TGTGCCAGCAGTTACGGGTTCGGCCGCGGAGGGGATACGCAGTATTTT
.,TRBV5-4,.,TRBJ2-7,CASSLGATSYEQYF,TGTGCCAGCAGCCTGGGGGCTACTTCCTACGAGCAGTACTTC
.,TRBV4-1,.,TRBJ2-3,CASSQFGSLTDTQYF,TGCGCCAGCAGCCAATTCGGGAGCCTCACAGATACGCAGTATTTT
.,TRBV5-1,TRBD1,TRBJ1-1,CASSFLGTGSTEAFF,TGCGCCAGCAGCTTTTTAGGGACAGGGAGCACTGAAGCTTTCTTT
.,TRBV11-3,.,TRBJ1-1,CASSYTDRLNTEAFF,TGTGCCAGCAGCTACACGGACAGATTGAACACTGAAGCTTTCTTT
.,TRBV5-6,.,TRBJ2-7,CASSLAASVAYEQHF,TGTGCCAGCAGCTTGGCCGCTAGCGTTGCCTACGAGCAGCACTTC
once,TRBV12-5,TRBD1,TRBJ1-1,CASGSGQGITEAFF,TGTGCTAGTGGTTCCGGACAGGGGATCACTGAAGCTTTCTTT
.,TRBV29-1,TRBD1,TRBJ2-5,CSVEDWAGGRETQYF,TGCAGCGTTGAAGATTGGGCAGGGGGCAGAGAGACCCAGTACTTC
few,TRBV5-8,.,TRBJ1-5,CASSPWTRDQPQHF,TGTGCCAGCAGTCCATGGACACGAGATCAGCCCCAGCATTTT
few,TRBV6-6,.,TRBJ2-3,CASSYAAPVYTQYF,TGTGCCAGCAGTTACGCGGCCCCGGTATATACGCAGTATTTT
.,TRBV5-4,.,TRBJ2-7,CASSNGVGHSYEQYF,TGTGCCAGCAGTAACGGGGTTGGGCATTCCTACGAGCAGTACTTC
.,TRBV2,.,TRBJ1-6,CASSDPRGSSPLHF,TGTGCCAGCAGTGACCCCCGAGGGAGCTCACCCCTCCACTTT
.,TRBV15,TRBD1,TRBJ1-2,CATSPRGEPPGYGYTF,TGTGCCACAAGCCCCAGGGGGGAGCCTCCAGGCTATGGCTACACCTTC
.,TRBV30,TRBD2,TRBJ2-3,CAWSWGRADSTDTQYF,TGTGCCTGGAGTTGGGGGAGGGCCGATAGCACAGATACGCAGTATTTT
.,TRBV7-2,TRBD1,TRBJ1-5,CASSADRGPQPQHF,TGTGCCAGCAGCGCCGACAGGGGCCCACAGCCCCAGCATTTT
.,TRBV10-3,.,TRBJ1-2,CAIRQGSGYGYTF,TGTGCCATCAGGCAGGGTAGCGGGTATGGCTACACCTTC
.,TRBV4-1,.,TRBJ1-2,CASRPAGGGSYVTF,TGCGCCAGCAGACCAGCGGGGGGAGGGTCCTATGTAACCTTC
.,TRBV28,.,TRBJ1-2,CANSPRANYGYTF,TGTGCCAACTCACCGAGGGCTAACTATGGCTACACCTTC
.,TRBV6-1,.,TRBJ1-1,CASTSDRWAEAFF,TGTGCCAGCACATCGGACAGATGGGCAGAAGCTTTCTTT
.,TRBV6-6,.,TRBJ2-1,CASSASRLHEQFF,TGTGCCAGCAGTGCATCGCGACTCCACGAGCAGTTCTTC
.,TRBV4-3,.,TRBJ1-5,CASSQDDGGSRPQHF,TGCGCCAGCAGCCAAGATGACGGGGGGAGTAGGCCCCAGCATTTT
.,TRBV6-5,TRBD1,TRBJ1-2,CASSYKGQGGGYTF,TGTGCCAGCAGTTATAAGGGACAGGGAGGTGGCTACACCTTC
.,TRBV28,.,TRBJ2-6,CASSSYQGTGANVLTF,TGTGCCAGCAGTTCCTACCAGGGGACTGGGGCCAACGTCCTGACTTTC
.,TRBV14,.,TRBJ2-7,CASSPLLAVAYEQYF,TGTGCCAGCAGCCCCCTATTAGCGGTCGCCTACGAGCAGTACTTC